The clone carrying this T cell receptor (beta chain) was recorded a few times. Its antigen remains unidentified. These data are taken from a study of blood T cells in healthy people across ages. Study findings and constraints: Aged donors had fewer naive CD4+ cells and lower diversity than long-lived donors.

Using a J-beta primer mix together with a sample-barcoded 5' primer, a second PCR was run for roughly 6 to 11 cycles. A single record per CDR3 protein comes from TCRdb applying MiXCR to the 5' RACE reads. The sample consists of just under 750,000 distinct CDR3 sequences, around a fifth of them appearing once. The V gene's germline CDR1 is SGHNT and CDR2 YYREEE (reference sequence). Trimming took off 0 bases at V and 0 bases at J, with 10 bases between the two ends. CDR3 length: 16 amino acids. The V gene is TRBV5-4, the J gene TRBJ2-1, with D perhaps TRBD2 (5 bases). The source of this sequence is a man aged 65 to 79 in good health. The sequenced sample consisted of blood. The CDR3 nucleotides are TGTGCCAGCAGCTTGGGCGGGTCCAGCTCCTACAATGAGCAGTTCTTC. Its protein product is CASSLGGSSSYNEQFF.